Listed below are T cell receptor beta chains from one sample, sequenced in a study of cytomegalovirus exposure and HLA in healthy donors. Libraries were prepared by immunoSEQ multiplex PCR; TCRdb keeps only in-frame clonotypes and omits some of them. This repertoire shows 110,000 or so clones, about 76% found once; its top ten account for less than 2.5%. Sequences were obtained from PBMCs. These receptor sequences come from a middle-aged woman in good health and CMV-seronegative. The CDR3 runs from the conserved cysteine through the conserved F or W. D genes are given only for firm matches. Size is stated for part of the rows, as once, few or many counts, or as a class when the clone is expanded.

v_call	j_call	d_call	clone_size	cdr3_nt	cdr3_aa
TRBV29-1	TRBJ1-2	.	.	TGCAGCGTGGGAGGTTCTAACTATGGCTACACCTTC	CSVGGSNYGYTF
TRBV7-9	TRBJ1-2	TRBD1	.	TGTGCCAGCAGCTTAATGCAGGGGGCGAATGGCTACACCTTC	CASSLMQGANGYTF
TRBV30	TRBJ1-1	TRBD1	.	TGTGCCTGGATTGGACAGGGATACGCTTTCTTT	CAWIGQGYAFF
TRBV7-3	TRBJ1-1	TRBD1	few	TGTGCCAGCAGCCCGAAGACAGGGGCTAACACTGAAGCTTTCTTT	CASSPKTGANTEAFF
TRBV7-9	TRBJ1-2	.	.	TGTGCCAGCAGCTTAGTCTTCCGGGTGGGCTATGGCTACACCTTC	CASSLVFRVGYGYTF
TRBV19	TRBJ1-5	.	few	TGTGCCAGTAGCCCGGAACAGGGCGCGCAGCCCCAGCATTTT	CASSPEQGAQPQHF
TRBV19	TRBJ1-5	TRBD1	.	TGTGCCAGTAGTATCCTCGACAGGGGCGGCCAGCCCCAGCATTTT	CASSILDRGGQPQHF
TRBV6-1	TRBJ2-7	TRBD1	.	TGTGCCAGCAACCGGGACAGTACTTCCTACGAGCAGTACTTC	CASNRDSTSYEQYF
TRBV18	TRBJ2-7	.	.	TGTGCCAGCTCACCCGGGACATCAGGCTACGAGCAGTACTTC	CASSPGTSGYEQYF
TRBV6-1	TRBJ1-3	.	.	TGTGCCAGCAGTGCGGAGTCAAAGGGAAACACCATATATTTT	CASSAESKGNTIYF
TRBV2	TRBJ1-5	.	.	TGTGCCAGCAGTGTTAGAGGGAGAGGGAATCAGCCCCAGCATTTT	CASSVRGRGNQPQHF
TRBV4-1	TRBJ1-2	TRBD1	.	TGCGCCAGCAGCCAAGCGGGACAGGATGTTGGCTACACCTTC	CASSQAGQDVGYTF
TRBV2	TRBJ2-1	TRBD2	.	TGTGCCAGCAGTGAACTTAGCGGGGGCCGCGATGAGCAGTTCTTC	CASSELSGGRDEQFF
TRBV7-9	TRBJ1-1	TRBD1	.	TGTGCCAGCAGCCGGGACAGGGGGCCCACTGAAGCTTTCTTT	CASSRDRGPTEAFF
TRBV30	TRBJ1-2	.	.	TGTGCCTGGATGGGGGCCTTAAACTATGGCTACACCTTC	CAWMGALNYGYTF
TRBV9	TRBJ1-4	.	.	TGTACCAGCAGCGCCTCATATCAGGTGCTTAATGAAAAACTGTTTTTT	CTSSASYQVLNEKLFF
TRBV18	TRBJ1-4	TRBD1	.	TGTGCCAGCTCACGGGACAGGGGGAATGAAAAACTGTTTTTT	CASSRDRGNEKLFF
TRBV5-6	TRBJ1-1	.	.	TGTGCCAGCAGCAGGTTCGACCGGGAGAACACTGAAGCTTTCTTT	CASSRFDRENTEAFF
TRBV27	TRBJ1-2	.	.	TGTGCCAGCAGGACAGTTAACTATGGCTACACCTTC	CASRTVNYGYTF
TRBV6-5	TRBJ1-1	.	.	TGTGCCAGCAGTCGGGGGTTAAAGGACACTGAAGCTTTCTTT	CASSRGLKDTEAFF
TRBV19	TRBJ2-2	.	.	TGTGCCAGTAGGGACATAACGAACACCGGGGAGCTGTTTTTT	CASRDITNTGELFF
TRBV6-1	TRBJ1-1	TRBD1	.	TGTGCCAGCAGGAGGACAGGGGACACTGAAGCTTTCTTT	CASRRTGDTEAFF